This record looks at one TCR beta chain sequence and its context. Its antigen is unidentified. 13 Jbeta primers and 60 Vbeta primers were used for the PCR. The data were produced by immunoSEQ multiplex PCR, yet TCRdb's version contains in-frame clones alone and is incomplete. The sample holds under 80,000 clones, over 70% seen once. This entry is derived from a study of cytomegalovirus exposure and HLA in healthy donors. Whole-study results and caveats: The productive fraction for most TCR beta V segments was about 87% or about 30% in an earlier analysis. In a later analysis, TCR beta V- and J-gene trimming showed a link to a missense DCLRE1C variant. In vitro, a few CMV-associated chains proved specific for CMV antigens. Later analysis showed TCR association rates varying by HLA locus, highest for DRB1 and lowest for HLA-C.

Sequencing used PBMCs. This clonotype was obtained from a man aged 45-65 years in good health and CMV-seropositive.

CDR3 sequence reads: CASSLMRNYGYTF. The DNA of the CDR3 is TGTGCCAGCAGTTTAATGAGGAACTATGGCTACACCTTC. The chain carries TRBV27 and TRBJ1-2; D not resolved. Germline V gene lookup returns CDR1 MNHEY and CDR2 SMNVEV (reference sequence). CDR3 length: 13 amino acids. V was clipped by 2 bases and J by 2 bases, with 6 bases between them.